This T cell receptor beta chain was observed in a study of T cells in localized non-small cell lung cancer. This clone was counted only a few times. The germline CDR1 and CDR2 sequences are GTSNPN and SVGIG (reference sequence). The V and J ends lost 4 bases and 0 bases respectively, with 12 bases between them. CDR3 length: 14 residues. The assay was immunoSEQ multiplex PCR, and TCRdb's table has in-frame clones only and misses some. The table has 1,500 to 2,000 clones, about 25% seen once. The clonotype comes from a female donor older than 55 with stage I lung adenocarcinoma. The chain carries TRBV30 and TRBJ1-1; D is uncertain. The sample was normal lung tissue next to the tumor, taken before any cancer treatment. CDR3 DNA: TGTGCCTGGAAGAAAGCCGGGGTGAACACTGAAGCTTTCTTT. This encodes CAWKKAGVNTEAFF.